The entry below gives a single TCR beta chain sequence along with its context. The sample belongs to a study of cytomegalovirus exposure and HLA in healthy donors. PCR employed 60 Vbeta and 13 Jbeta primers. TCRdb's copy holds only in-frame clones and misses some; the assay was immunoSEQ multiplex PCR. The sample contains around 180,000 clones, around 84% of which appear only once. This clonotype originated in a girl aged 2-10 years in good health and CMV-seropositive. The specimen was PBMCs.

The CDR3 DNA follows: TGTGCCAGCAATCCGAGGGGGGGTATAGCCAAAAACATTCAGTACTTC. Encoded protein: CASNPRGGIAKNIQYF. The gene calls are TRBV28 and TRBJ2-4, with D possibly matching TRBD2 (7 bases). There are 16 residues in the CDR3. Germline CDR1 is MDHEN and CDR2 is SYDVKM. V was shortened by 7 bases and J by 0 bases, with 16 bases between the two germline ends. The full variable domain, rest sourced from reference TRBV28 and TRBJ2-4, is DVKVTQSSRYLVKRTGEKVFLECVQDMDHENMFWYRQDPGLGLRLIYFSYDVKMKEKGDIPEGYSVSREKKERFSLILESASTNQTSMYLCASNPRGGIAKNIQYFGAGTRLSVL.